A selection of T cell receptor beta chains follows, all from one sample in a study of T cell responses to AZD1222 COVID-19 vaccine. Libraries were prepared by immunoSEQ multiplex PCR; TCRdb keeps only in-frame clonotypes and omits some of them. The sample contains fewer than 150,000 clones, about 88% of which appear only once. The sample here was peripheral blood, taken 28 days after the second AZD1222 dose. The receptors derive from an adult who received the AZD1222 COVID-19 vaccine. CDR3s include the opening cysteine and the closing phenylalanine or tryptophan. A D gene is named only where the DNA matches it firmly. The listing skips clone size in some rows; elsewhere it reads once, few, many or a size class.

V gene: TRBV30
J gene: TRBJ1-5
clone size: .
D gene: TRBD1
CDR3 DNA: TGTGCCTGGGTACGACAGGGGATGAATCAGCCCCAGCATTTT
CDR3 protein: CAWVRQGMNQPQHF

V gene: TRBV19
J gene: TRBJ2-2
clone size: .
D gene: .
CDR3 DNA: TGTGCCAGTAGTCAATTGACAGTTTCGAACACCGGGGAGCTGTTTTTT
CDR3 protein: CASSQLTVSNTGELFF

V gene: TRBV20-1
J gene: TRBJ2-1
clone size: few
D gene: .
CDR3 DNA: TGCAGTGCTAGTTCCAGCTTCGATGAGCAGTTCTTC
CDR3 protein: CSASSSFDEQFF

V gene: TRBV10-3
J gene: TRBJ2-2
clone size: .
D gene: .
CDR3 DNA: TGTGCCATCAGTGTCCGGGGGCCGCTGAGCGGGGAGCTGTTTTTT
CDR3 protein: CAISVRGPLSGELFF

V gene: TRBV7-2
J gene: TRBJ2-7
clone size: .
D gene: .
CDR3 DNA: TGTGCCAGCAGCTTAGACCGCAGACCCACGTACGAGCAGTACTTC
CDR3 protein: CASSLDRRPTYEQYF

V gene: TRBV29-1
J gene: TRBJ1-5
clone size: .
D gene: .
CDR3 DNA: TGCAGCGTGGGACGAGGAAATCAGCCCCAGCATTTT
CDR3 protein: CSVGRGNQPQHF

V gene: TRBV12-3/TRBV12-4
J gene: TRBJ2-7
clone size: .
D gene: .
CDR3 DNA: TGTGCCAGCAGTCCAGGGGACTACTACGAGCAGTACTTC
CDR3 protein: CASSPGDYYEQYF

V gene: TRBV4-1
J gene: TRBJ2-5
clone size: .
D gene: TRBD1
CDR3 DNA: TGCGCCAGCAGCCAAAGAAAGGACAGGGGCCAAGAGACCCAGTACTTC
CDR3 protein: CASSQRKDRGQETQYF

V gene: TRBV6-6
J gene: TRBJ1-1
clone size: .
D gene: .
CDR3 DNA: TGTGCCAGCACACAAGCCATGAACACTGAAGCTTTCTTT
CDR3 protein: CASTQAMNTEAFF

V gene: TRBV19
J gene: TRBJ1-2
clone size: .
D gene: .
CDR3 DNA: TGTGCCAGTAGTCCAGGGGTAAATGGCTACACCTTC
CDR3 protein: CASSPGVNGYTF

V gene: TRBV19
J gene: TRBJ2-6
clone size: .
D gene: .
CDR3 DNA: TGTGCCAGTAGTATCTTTGGGGCCAACGTCCTGACTTTC
CDR3 protein: CASSIFGANVLTF

V gene: TRBV18
J gene: TRBJ1-5
clone size: once
D gene: .
CDR3 DNA: TGTGCCAGCTCACGTTCAGGCCATAGCAATCAGCCCCAGCATTTT
CDR3 protein: CASSRSGHSNQPQHF

V gene: TRBV3-1/TRBV3-2
J gene: TRBJ2-1
clone size: .
D gene: TRBD1
CDR3 DNA: TGTGCCAGTGGACAGGGAGCCAATGAGCAGTTCTTC
CDR3 protein: CASGQGANEQFF

V gene: TRBV6-6
J gene: TRBJ1-2
clone size: .
D gene: .
CDR3 DNA: TGTGCCAGCAGCTACCCCGACATCGCAGCAGGCTACACCTTC
CDR3 protein: CASSYPDIAAGYTF

V gene: TRBV5-4
J gene: TRBJ1-1
clone size: .
D gene: .
CDR3 DNA: TGTGCCAGCAGCTTCGACCCGAACACTGAAGCTTTCTTT
CDR3 protein: CASSFDPNTEAFF

V gene: TRBV27
J gene: TRBJ2-1
clone size: .
D gene: .
CDR3 DNA: TGTGCCAGCAGTCGTCAGACAGGTGCCTACAATGAGCAGTTCTTC
CDR3 protein: CASSRQTGAYNEQFF

V gene: TRBV9
J gene: TRBJ2-5
clone size: .
D gene: TRBD1
CDR3 DNA: TGTGCCAGCAGCCCACATCCAAACAGGGGGCAGGAGACCCAGTACTTC
CDR3 protein: CASSPHPNRGQETQYF

V gene: TRBV11-3
J gene: TRBJ1-1
clone size: .
D gene: TRBD1
CDR3 DNA: TGTGCCAGCAGCTCGGCCGGGACAGGAATTCCAGCTTTCTTT
CDR3 protein: CASSSAGTGIPAFF

V gene: TRBV2
J gene: TRBJ2-3
clone size: .
D gene: TRBD2
CDR3 DNA: TGTGCCAGCAGTGAGAGCGGGGGCCCCGGGGATACGCAGTATTTT
CDR3 protein: CASSESGGPGDTQYF

V gene: TRBV5-4
J gene: TRBJ2-3
clone size: .
D gene: .
CDR3 DNA: TGTGCCAGCAGCTTGGAGGCAGGTTCGGGCACAGATACGCAGTATTTT
CDR3 protein: CASSLEAGSGTDTQYF

V gene: TRBV28
J gene: TRBJ1-4
clone size: .
D gene: .
CDR3 DNA: TGTGCCAGCAGCTCAGTCGATCAAAATGAAAAACTGTTTTTT
CDR3 protein: CASSSVDQNEKLFF

V gene: TRBV6-1
J gene: TRBJ1-1
clone size: .
D gene: .
CDR3 DNA: TGTGCCAGCAGTGTCGGGGGATGGCAGGGAGGTACTGAAGCTTTCTTT
CDR3 protein: CASSVGGWQGGTEAFF

V gene: TRBV6-4
J gene: TRBJ1-5
clone size: .
D gene: .
CDR3 DNA: TGTGCCAGCAGTGAATTCAGAAATCAGCCCCAGCATTTT
CDR3 protein: CASSEFRNQPQHF

V gene: TRBV18
J gene: TRBJ2-7
clone size: .
D gene: TRBD1
CDR3 DNA: TGTGCCAGCTCACTTACAACAGGGGGCTCCTACGAGCAGTACTTC
CDR3 protein: CASSLTTGGSYEQYF

V gene: TRBV7-9
J gene: TRBJ2-1
clone size: .
D gene: TRBD2
CDR3 DNA: TGTGCCAGCAGCTTAGTCGGGAGGGGCGAGTTCTTC
CDR3 protein: CASSLVGRGEFF

V gene: TRBV19
J gene: TRBJ1-3
clone size: .
D gene: TRBD1
CDR3 DNA: TGTGCCAGTAGACGCCGACAGGGAAGTGGAAACACCATATATTTT
CDR3 protein: CASRRRQGSGNTIYF

V gene: TRBV5-4
J gene: TRBJ1-2
clone size: .
D gene: TRBD1
CDR3 DNA: TGTGCCAGCAGATTGGGACAGGGGAACTATGGCTACACCTTC
CDR3 protein: CASRLGQGNYGYTF

V gene: TRBV30
J gene: TRBJ1-5
clone size: .
D gene: .
CDR3 DNA: TGTGCCTGGAGTCGTAGGGGTGGGAATCAGCCCCAGCATTTT
CDR3 protein: CAWSRRGGNQPQHF

V gene: TRBV9
J gene: TRBJ1-5
clone size: .
D gene: TRBD1
CDR3 DNA: TGTGCCAGCAGCGACAGGGGTTTGTGGGATCAGCCCCAGCATTTT
CDR3 protein: CASSDRGLWDQPQHF

V gene: TRBV27
J gene: TRBJ2-7
clone size: .
D gene: TRBD1
CDR3 DNA: TGTGCCAGCAGTTTACTGGACAGGGAGTACGAGCAGTACTTC
CDR3 protein: CASSLLDREYEQYF

V gene: TRBV19
J gene: TRBJ1-5
clone size: .
D gene: TRBD1
CDR3 DNA: TGTGCCAGTAGTAAGATCAGGGGGCAGAGCAATCAGCCCCAGCATTTT
CDR3 protein: CASSKIRGQSNQPQHF

V gene: TRBV2
J gene: TRBJ1-3
clone size: .
D gene: .
CDR3 DNA: TGTGCCAGCAGTGAACTTGTGGGACCGGGAAACACCATATATTTT
CDR3 protein: CASSELVGPGNTIYF

V gene: TRBV20-1
J gene: TRBJ2-7
clone size: .
D gene: .
CDR3 DNA: TGCAGTGCGGTGGATTACGAGCAGTACTTC
CDR3 protein: CSAVDYEQYF

V gene: TRBV11-2
J gene: TRBJ1-4
clone size: .
D gene: .
CDR3 DNA: TGTGCCAGCAGCTTATGGGAGTCTAATGAAAAACTGTTTTTT
CDR3 protein: CASSLWESNEKLFF

V gene: TRBV30
J gene: TRBJ1-5
clone size: .
D gene: .
CDR3 DNA: TGTGCCTGTGCAAATAGCAATCAGCCCCAGCATTTT
CDR3 protein: CACANSNQPQHF

V gene: TRBV4-3
J gene: TRBJ1-1
clone size: .
D gene: .
CDR3 DNA: TGCGCCAGCAGCCAAGAACTTGTGAGTCGCACTGAAGCTTTCTTT
CDR3 protein: CASSQELVSRTEAFF

V gene: TRBV28
J gene: TRBJ1-2
clone size: .
D gene: .
CDR3 DNA: TGTGCCACAGGTGTCAATAACTATGGCTACACCTTC
CDR3 protein: CATGVNNYGYTF

V gene: TRBV10-1
J gene: TRBJ2-2
clone size: .
D gene: TRBD1
CDR3 DNA: TGCGCCAGCAGTGATGGACAGGGGGCCTCCACCGGGGAGCTGTTTTTT
CDR3 protein: CASSDGQGASTGELFF

V gene: TRBV6-2/TRBV6-3
J gene: TRBJ1-5
clone size: .
D gene: .
CDR3 DNA: TGTGCCAGCAGTTACTCTTCCTCGACTCAGCCCCAGCATTTT
CDR3 protein: CASSYSSSTQPQHF

V gene: TRBV7-3
J gene: TRBJ1-1
clone size: .
D gene: .
CDR3 DNA: TGTGCCAGCAGCTTTAACAGGGACATAGAAGCTTTCTTT
CDR3 protein: CASSFNRDIEAFF

V gene: TRBV10-1
J gene: TRBJ2-2
clone size: .
D gene: .
CDR3 DNA: TGCGCCAGCAGGTCCTCAGGGAACACCGGGGAGCTGTTTTTT
CDR3 protein: CASRSSGNTGELFF

V gene: TRBV29-1
J gene: TRBJ1-2
clone size: .
D gene: .
CDR3 DNA: TGCAGCGTTGAAGATGCAGGGTATGGCTACACCTTC
CDR3 protein: CSVEDAGYGYTF

V gene: TRBV10-2
J gene: TRBJ2-1
clone size: .
D gene: .
CDR3 DNA: TGCGCCTGCTGGTCGGGGAGATACAATGAGCAGTTCTTC
CDR3 protein: CACWSGRYNEQFF

V gene: TRBV28
J gene: TRBJ1-3
clone size: once
D gene: .
CDR3 DNA: TGTGCCAGCAGTCCCTCAGACAGACGCAAGCCGCTATCTGGAAACACCATATATTTT
CDR3 protein: CASSPSDRRKPLSGNTIYF

V gene: TRBV10-3
J gene: TRBJ2-4
clone size: .
D gene: .
CDR3 DNA: TGTGCCATCAGTGGAGGAGTACATCCGAACATTCAGTACTTC
CDR3 protein: CAISGGVHPNIQYF

V gene: TRBV28
J gene: TRBJ1-4
clone size: once
D gene: .
CDR3 DNA: TGTGCCAGCAGCCCCCCTCTGGCGGGTTCATATGAAAAACTGTTTTTT
CDR3 protein: CASSPPLAGSYEKLFF

V gene: TRBV29-1
J gene: TRBJ2-3
clone size: .
D gene: TRBD2
CDR3 DNA: TGCAGCGTTACTAGAAGCGGGACCGGCACAGATACGCAGTATTTT
CDR3 protein: CSVTRSGTGTDTQYF

V gene: TRBV6-1
J gene: TRBJ1-5
clone size: few
D gene: .
CDR3 DNA: TGTGCCAGCAGTGTCCCACAGGGCTATAGCAATCAGCCCCAGCATTTT
CDR3 protein: CASSVPQGYSNQPQHF

V gene: TRBV9
J gene: TRBJ2-7
clone size: .
D gene: .
CDR3 DNA: TGTGCCAGCAGCGTAGCAACAGGACCCCACGAGCAGTACTTC
CDR3 protein: CASSVATGPHEQYF

V gene: TRBV6-5
J gene: TRBJ1-5
clone size: .
D gene: .
CDR3 DNA: TGTGCCACCAGGGAGGGACTCGGCGGTGGGCAGCCCCAGCATTTT
CDR3 protein: CATREGLGGGQPQHF

V gene: TRBV6-2/TRBV6-3
J gene: TRBJ2-2
clone size: .
D gene: .
CDR3 DNA: TGTGCCAGCAGTTATACTAGTAGGGGGGGCACCGGGGAGCTGTTTTTT
CDR3 protein: CASSYTSRGGTGELFF

V gene: TRBV9
J gene: TRBJ2-3
clone size: .
D gene: .
CDR3 DNA: TGTGCCAGCAGCGTAGTGGCAGCAGATACGCAGTATTTT
CDR3 protein: CASSVVAADTQYF

V gene: TRBV7-9
J gene: TRBJ2-7
clone size: .
D gene: .
CDR3 DNA: TGTGCCAGCAGTCACATATACGAGCAGTACTTC
CDR3 protein: CASSHIYEQYF